One and the same sample provided the 22 T cell receptor beta chains below, sequenced in a study of control samples from healthy donors and cancer patients. Here immunoSEQ multiplex PCR was the method, and the copy in TCRdb shows in-frame clones only, minus some. The repertoire holds around 140,000 clones, with 85% to 95% as singletons. Sequencing input: blood. Receptors originate from a man aged 40-49 years in good health.

The rearrangement uses TRBV24-1 and TRBJ2-3, with 10 bases that match TRBD1. The CDR3 extends over 15 amino acids. Germline V lookup: CDR1 KGHDR, CDR2 SFDVKD. Germline trimming cut 9 bases from V and 5 bases from J; bases unmatched to any gene: 10. The CDR3 coding sequence is TGTGCCACCGCGACCGGGACAGGGGCGAGAGATACGCAGTATTTT. It is translated as CATATGTGARDTQYF.

This chain uses TRBV12-3 or TRBV12-4 with TRBJ1-2; D uncertain. CDR3 size: 11 residues. V lost 5 bases and J 6 bases, leaving 7 bases between the germline ends. CDR3 DNA: TGTGCCAGCAGTCCGGGAGATGGCTACACCTTC. Amino acids: CASSPGDGYTF.

The genes are TRBV2 and TRBJ2-2; D may match TRBD1 or TRBD2 (5 bases each). Trimming left V 7 bases short and J 1 base short, with 10 bases between. In germline, CDR1 is SNHLY, CDR2 FYNNEI. CDR3 size: 14 residues. The CDR3 DNA reads as TGTGCCAGCAATACGGGACGGAACACCGGGGAGCTGTTTTTT. Translating it yields CASNTGRNTGELFF.

The rearrangement joins TRBV7-2 to TRBJ2-1, with unresolved D. Germline-derived CDR1 and CDR2 are SGHTA and FQGNSA. The V gene lost 3 bases and the J gene lost 9 bases, with 6 bases spanning the gap. The CDR3 spans 11 residues. CDR3 protein: CASSFYLEQFF. CDR3 bases: TGTGCCAGCAGCTTCTACCTTGAGCAGTTCTTC.

The chain has TRBV7-9 and TRBJ2-3; 7 bases are shared with TRBD2. The trim removed 5 bases at V and 6 bases at J, leaving 14 bases unmatched. Germline-derived CDR1 and CDR2 are SEHNR and FQNEAQ (reference sequence). This CDR3 comprises 16 residues. The CDR3 nucleotides read TGTGCCAGCAGCCCAAGACTAGCAGGAGGTAGGGATACGCAGTATTTT. As protein: CASSPRLAGGRDTQYF.

V and J are TRBV30 and TRBJ2-3; D gene unclear. There are 11 residues in the CDR3. Trimming removed 4 bases from V and 7 bases from J, with 9 bases in between. Germline lookup yields CDR1 GTSNPN and CDR2 SVGIG (reference sequence). CDR3 in DNA: TGTGCCTGGACTGGCGGTAATACGCAGTATTTT. It encodes CAWTGGNTQYF.

The chain combines TRBV7-3 with TRBJ2-5, with D perhaps matching TRBD1 or TRBD2 (5 bases each). Between the trimmed V and J ends, which lost 4 bases and 7 bases, there was a span of 19 bases. Germline V CDR1 and CDR2: SGHTA, FQGTGA. CDR3 size: 15 residues. CDR3 amino acids: CASSSRHRDGATQYF. CDR3 in DNA: TGTGCCAGCAGCTCCAGACACCGGGACGGGGCGACCCAGTACTTC.

The V and J genes are TRBV6-5 and TRBJ2-7; 11 bases fit TRBD2. The CDR3 is 15 amino acids. Losses at the gene ends were 0 bases for V and 2 bases for J; bases not matched to a gene: 0. CDR1 is MNHEY, CDR2 SVGAGI, per germline. The CDR3 here is CASSYSSGGAYEQYF. The CDR3 DNA follows: TGTGCCAGCAGTTACTCTAGCGGGGGGGCCTACGAGCAGTACTTC.

This clone was detected once. V and J are TRBV11-1 and TRBJ2-7; 9 positions agree with TRBD1. CDR3 length equals 14 residues. Germline-derived CDR1 and CDR2 are SGHAT and FQDESV (reference sequence). Losses at the gene ends were 5 bases for V and 6 bases for J; bases not matched to a gene: 8. CDR3 DNA: TGTGCCAGCAGCCCCCGGGACAGGGTCGCCGAGCAGTACTTC. Translated, it gives CASSPRDRVAEQYF.

The chain employs TRBV28 and TRBJ2-7; possible D gene TRBD1, 6 bases. Germline loops: CDR1 MDHEN, CDR2 SYDVKM. V was cut by 2 bases and J by 10 bases, with 15 bases left in between. The CDR3 contains 13 residues. In DNA form, the CDR3 reads TGTGCCAGCAGTTTAGTTAGACAGGCGGAACAGTACTTC. Protein: CASSLVRQAEQYF. Drawing the rest from reference TRBV28 and TRBJ2-7, the complete variable domain is DVKVTQSSRYLVKRTGEKVFLECVQDMDHENMFWYRQDPGLGLRLIYFSYDVKMKEKGDIPEGYSVSREKKERFSLILESASTNQTSMYLCASSLVRQAEQYFGPGTRLTVT.

The genes are TRBV28 and TRBJ2-5; TRBD1 aligns across 9 bases. V dropped 8 bases and J dropped 4; count of bases not matched to a gene: 11. The germline gives CDR1 MDHEN, CDR2 SYDVKM. This CDR3 is 15 amino acids long. The CDR3 loop reads CASGEPGTGRETQYF. As DNA, the CDR3 is TGTGCCAGCGGGGAGCCCGGGACAGGGAGAGAGACCCAGTACTTC.

J is TRBJ2-7 and V is TRBV24-1; TRBD1 might be the D (6 bases). CDR1 and CDR2 (germline): KGHDR, SFDVKD. This CDR3 contains 19 residues. V was cut by 3 bases and J by 2 bases, with 25 bases left in between. The CDR3 DNA reads TGTGCCACCAGTGATCCTCAGTCTACGGATGACGGGACACCCTACGAGCAGTACTTC. This sequence encodes CATSDPQSTDDGTPYEQYF.

J is TRBJ2-7 and V is TRBV6-5; 9 bases fit TRBD2. Trimming at V came to 5 bases and at J to 4 bases, leaving 3 bases not matched to a gene. CDR3 length equals 13 residues. CDR1 is MNHEY, CDR2 SVGAGI, per germline. This CDR3 is CASSTGLAYEQYF. CDR3 nucleotide sequence: TGTGCCAGCAGTACAGGACTAGCGTACGAGCAGTACTTC.

This clone was seen a handful of times. This chain uses TRBV14 with TRBJ2-7; D gene ambiguous. The CDR3 contains 12 residues. V gave up 5 bases and J gave up 4 bases, with 9 bases separating them. Germline CDR1 SGHDN, CDR2 FVKESK. The CDR3 protein is CASSYGVYEQYF. CDR3 coding DNA: TGTGCCAGCAGCTACGGAGTGTACGAGCAGTACTTC. The complete variable domain, with remaining parts taken from reference TRBV14 and TRBJ2-7, reads EAGVTQFPSHSVIEKGQTVTLRCDPISGHDNLYWYRRVMGKEIKFLLHFVKESKQDESGMPNNRFLAERTGGTYSTLKVQPAELEDSGVYFCASSYGVYEQYFGPGTRLTVT.

The rearrangement uses TRBV12-3 or TRBV12-4 and TRBJ1-2; perhaps TRBD1 as D (5 bases). This CDR3 has 13 residues. Trimming removed 3 bases at V and 5 bases at J, with 10 bases between. The CDR3 region is CASSLGGGYGYTF. CDR3 coding DNA: TGTGCCAGCAGTTTGGGGGGAGGTTATGGCTACACCTTC.

The rearrangement joins TRBV6-5 to TRBJ1-2; 8 positions agree with TRBD1. The CDR3 is 13 residues long. V lost 4 bases to trimming and J lost 6 bases; unmatched junction nucleotides: 4. Per the germline V gene, CDR1 is MNHEY and CDR2 is SVGAGI. CDR3 bases: TGTGCCAGCAGTTCCAACAGGGGGAATGGCTACACCTTC. Translated, it gives CASSSNRGNGYTF.

The chain has TRBV4-2 and TRBJ1-1; 9 nucleotides line up with TRBD1. The germline V gene encodes CDR1 LGHNA and CDR2 YNFKEQ. The length of the CDR3 is 17 residues. After removal of 1 base from V and 5 bases from J, the junction contained 11 bases not matched to a gene. CDR3 in amino acids: CASSQAVTGGYYTEAFF. The CDR3 DNA follows: TGTGCCAGCAGCCAAGCCGTCACAGGGGGCTACTATACTGAAGCTTTCTTT.

This chain links TRBV4-1 with TRBJ2-5, with D hard to call. The CDR3 runs 15 residues. CDR1 and CDR2 (germline): MGHRA, YSYEKL. Trimming removed 0 bases at V and 2 bases at J, with 10 bases between. CDR3 DNA: TGCGCCAGCAGCCAAGATCGCAGGCTACAAGAGACCCAGTACTTC. It is translated as CASSQDRRLQETQYF.

V and J are TRBV27 and TRBJ1-2; D uncertain. Looked up from germline, CDR1 is MNHEY and CDR2 is SMNVEV (reference sequence). Deletions cut 2 bases from V and 8 bases from J, with 12 bases between. The length of the CDR3 is 13 residues. CDR3 in amino acids: CASSLKGPGGYTF. The CDR3 bases are TGTGCCAGCAGTTTAAAAGGGCCCGGGGGCTACACCTTC.

This chain links TRBV27 with TRBJ2-4; maybe TRBD2 (6 bases). Trimming stripped 7 bases from V and 7 bases from J, with 8 bases between. The CDR3 loop spans 11 amino acids. Germline CDR1 reads MNHEY; CDR2 reads SMNVEV (reference sequence). This CDR3 is CASNGGNIQYF. The CDR3 DNA reads as TGTGCCAGCAATGGGGGGAACATTCAGTACTTC.

The V and J genes are TRBV9 and TRBJ1-4; weak D call: TRBD1 (5 bases). CDR1 is SGDLS, CDR2 YYNGEE, per germline. V was shortened by 0 bases and J by 1 base, with 7 bases between the two germline ends. CDR3 size: 15 residues. CDR3 sequence reads: CASSVGTQTNEKLFF. CDR3 nucleotides: TGTGCCAGCAGCGTAGGGACACAAACTAATGAAAAACTGTTTTTT.

The rearrangement links TRBV5-1 to TRBJ1-4, with D possibly being TRBD1 (5 bases). Germline CDR1 is SGHRS and CDR2 is YFSETQ. Trimming took off 4 bases at V and 7 bases at J, with 11 bases between the two ends. The CDR3 extends over 13 amino acids. DNA for the CDR3: TGCGCCAGCAGCACGGGGGATAGTGAAAAACTGTTTTTT. Its translation: CASSTGDSEKLFF.